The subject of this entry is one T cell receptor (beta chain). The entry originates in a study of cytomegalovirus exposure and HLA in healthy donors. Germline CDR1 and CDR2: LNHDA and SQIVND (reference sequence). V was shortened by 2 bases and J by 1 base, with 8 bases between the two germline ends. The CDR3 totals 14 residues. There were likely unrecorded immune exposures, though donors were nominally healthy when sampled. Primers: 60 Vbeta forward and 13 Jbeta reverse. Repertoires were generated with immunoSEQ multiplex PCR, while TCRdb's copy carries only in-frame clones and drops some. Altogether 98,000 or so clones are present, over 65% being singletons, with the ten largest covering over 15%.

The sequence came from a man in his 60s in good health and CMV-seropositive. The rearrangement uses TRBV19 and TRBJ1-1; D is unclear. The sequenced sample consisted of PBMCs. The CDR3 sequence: CASSIMTPNTEAFF. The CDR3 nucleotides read TGTGCCAGTAGTATAATGACTCCGAACACTGAAGCTTTCTTT.